This T cell receptor beta chain was sequenced during a study of blood T cell repertoires in COVID-19. Study context: Sources were T cells, B-cell-depleted T cells, or PBMCs; the material itself was cDNA or gDNA.

As processed by the authors: Amplification from reference gene primers served as the basis for estimated nucleated cell counts. Generated by immunoSEQ multiplex PCR, the TCRdb table keeps only in-frame clones and is missing some. D and trimming come from the DNA, and the V and J calls and clone size come from that table. Counted here are about 300,000 clones, just under 90% occurring once; the ten biggest clones make up roughly 2.9%. The participants were between about 18 and 89 years old and came from some 23 US areas. Sequenced material: PBMCs or T cells enriched from blood (not recorded which). The clonotype originates from a woman between 45 and 65 years old who had been exposed to COVID-19.

CDR3 amino acids: CASSPAGTENQPQHF. As DNA, the CDR3 is TGTGCCAGCTCACCGGCCGGGACAGAGAATCAGCCCCAGCATTTT. This chain links TRBV18 with TRBJ1-5; the match to TRBD1 covers 7 bases. Per germline, CDR1 KGHSH and CDR2 LQKENI. Trimming took 3 bases from V and 4 from J; bases not matched to a gene: 6. The CDR3 is made up of 15 amino acids.